The T cell receptor beta chain under discussion was sequenced for a study of response to subunit inactivated influenza vaccine. TCRdb used MiXCR to reprocess the RT-PCR reads, holding one entry per CDR3 protein. This table holds about 540,000 distinct CDR3 sequences, around a quarter found once. This clonotype was picked up a small number of times. This sample also belongs to another study, concerning T cells expressing NK-cell markers. This second study says: TCR beta cDNA was generated via 5'RACE template switching incorporating UMIs. The authors restricted sorting to alpha-beta TCR T cells with an anti-gamma-delta TCR antibody in several experiments.

This receptor was identified in a man aged 45 to 65 who received an inactivated influenza vaccine. The source material was CD4+ T cells sorted from PBMCs, sampled 12 days after vaccination.

CDR3 DNA sequence: TGTGCCAGCAGCTTAGCGGGGAAGGGGTACAGCTATGGCTACACCTTC. Its translation is CASSLAGKGYSYGYTF. The chain uses TRBV7-2 and TRBJ1-2, with TRBD1 as a possible D gene (5 bases). V lost 0 bases to trimming and J lost 4 bases, with 15 bases between them. This CDR3 comprises 16 residues. Germline loops: CDR1 SGHTA, CDR2 FQGNSA.